These 18 T cell receptor beta chains were sequenced from one sample in a study of blood T cell repertoires in COVID-19. The protocol was immunoSEQ multiplex PCR, while the TCRdb copy is restricted to in-frame clones and leaves out a portion. The sample yields 310,000 or so clones, approximately 85% seen once. The specimen sequenced was peripheral blood. The receptor source for this set is a woman aged 45-60 years with acute or convalescent COVID-19.

The genes are TRBV5-1 and TRBJ2-1; the match to TRBD2 covers 8 bases. Germline V lookup: CDR1 SGHRS, CDR2 YFSETQ. Germline trimming cut 4 bases from V and 10 bases from J; bases unmatched to any gene: 1. CDR3 length: 11 amino acids. CDR3 nucleotides: TGCGCCAGCAGCCGGACTAGCGAGCAGTTCTTC. Protein sequence: CASSRTSEQFF.

The chain recombines TRBV4-3 with TRBJ2-7; maybe TRBD2 (5 bases). CDR1 and CDR2 (germline): LGHNA, YSLEER. The CDR3 spans 14 residues. Trimming cost V 1 base and J 3 bases, with 10 bases left between them. The CDR3 spells CASSQVSGSYEQYF. In DNA form, the CDR3 reads TGCGCCAGCAGCCAAGTGTCGGGGAGCTACGAGCAGTACTTC.

The gene calls are TRBV12-3 or TRBV12-4 and TRBJ2-1; TRBD2 agrees at 7 bases. V was clipped by 5 bases and J by 9 bases; unmatched bases: 7. The CDR3 extends over 13 amino acids. The CDR3 bases are TGTGCCAGCAGTCCCGGACTAGATGGTGAGCAGTTCTTC. It specifies CASSPGLDGEQFF.

This clone has only a few counts. J is TRBJ2-5 and V is TRBV20-1; D uncertain. V gave up 3 bases and J gave up 5 bases, with 7 bases separating them. Germline lookup yields CDR1 DFQATT and CDR2 SNEGSKA (reference sequence). CDR3 length: 11 residues. CDR3 nucleotide sequence: TGCAGTGCTAGCTTTTATGAGACCCAGTACTTC. Protein product: CSASFYETQYF.

This clone was detected once. The chain uses TRBV5-1 and TRBJ2-2; the D gene is possibly TRBD2 (7 bases). CDR1 and CDR2 from the germline V gene are SGHRS and YFSETQ. V lost 4 bases and J lost 6, with 16 bases in between. The CDR3 covers 15 residues. The CDR3 DNA follows: TGCGCCAGCAGCATGGCTGGGGGGGCAGCCGGGGAGCTGTTTTTT. Its protein product is CASSMAGGAAGELFF.

The chain employs TRBV14 and TRBJ1-2; perhaps TRBD1 as D (5 bases). The CDR3 covers 18 residues. The V gene lost 4 bases and the J gene lost 0 bases, with 21 bases spanning the gap. In germline, CDR1 is SGHDN, CDR2 FVKESK. CDR3 nucleotides: TGTGCCAGCAGCCGGATAGGGGTTTCCGAAATAGCTAACTATGGCTACACCTTC. This codes for CASSRIGVSEIANYGYTF.

This rearrangement joins TRBV7-2 to TRBJ2-7, with 9 bases aligning to TRBD2. Per germline, CDR1 SGHTA and CDR2 FQGNSA. The J segment lost 0 bases and the V segment lost 7 bases, leaving 1 base of the junction unmatched. CDR3 length: 13 residues. The CDR3 sequence is CASKLAGSYEQYF. DNA for the CDR3: TGTGCCAGCAAACTAGCGGGCTCCTACGAGCAGTACTTC.

This rearrangement joins TRBV24-1 to TRBJ1-3; no definite D call. Per germline, CDR1 KGHDR and CDR2 SFDVKD. CDR3 size: 13 residues. V was shortened by 9 bases and J by 4 bases, with 12 bases between the two germline ends. This chain's CDR3 is CATWSFSGNTIYF. In DNA, the CDR3 is TGTGCCACCTGGAGCTTTTCCGGAAACACCATATATTTT.

In its sample, this clone was seen once. V is TRBV27 and J is TRBJ2-1, with 13 bases lining up with TRBD2. Looked up from germline, CDR1 is MNHEY and CDR2 is SMNVEV (reference sequence). V lost 7 bases, J lost 10 bases, and 16 bases stayed unmatched. The CDR3 has 17 amino acids. The CDR3 DNA reads as TGTGCCAGCAAAATTAAGGGACTAGCGGGATTTCGCGGAGAGCAGTTCTTC. Protein: CASKIKGLAGFRGEQFF.

The CDR3 DNA reads TGTGCCAGCAGTCACGACAGGGACGGCTATGGCTACACCTTC. It is translated as CASSHDRDGYGYTF. The chain carries TRBV6-4 and TRBJ1-2; the match to TRBD1 covers 7 bases. Germline CDR1 reads MRHNA; CDR2 reads SNTAGT. The junction had 7 bases not matched to a gene; V was cut back by 5 bases and J by 4 bases. CDR3 length: 14 residues.

This clone was observed a single time. The rearrangement uses TRBV20-1 and TRBJ1-1; D is uncertain. V gave up 3 bases and J gave up 3 bases, with 8 bases separating them. The germline V gene has CDR1 DFQATT and CDR2 SNEGSKA (reference sequence). The CDR3 extends over 12 amino acids. The CDR3 DNA sequence: TGCAGTGCTAGTAGGAGGGACACTGAAGCTTTCTTT. This sequence encodes CSASRRDTEAFF.

The V gene is TRBV6-5, the J gene TRBJ2-7, with D possibly matching TRBD2 (7 bases). CDR1 is MNHEY and CDR2 is SVGAGI in the germline V gene. The V and J ends lost 8 bases and 3 bases respectively, with 17 bases between them. This CDR3 is 14 amino acids long. Here the CDR3 reads CASRKGGTYYEQYF. CDR3 in DNA: TGTGCCAGCCGGAAGGGGGGGACTTACTACGAGCAGTACTTC.

The chain links TRBV2 to TRBJ2-3; TRBD1 agrees at 7 bases. The V and J ends lost 1 base and 9 bases, in that order; junction bases with no gene match: 1. Germline loops: CDR1 SNHLY, CDR2 FYNNEI. The CDR3 runs 12 residues. Written as DNA, the CDR3 is TGTGCCAGCAGTGAAGGGGGACAGACGCAGTATTTT. Its protein product is CASSEGGQTQYF. The complete variable domain, with remaining parts taken from reference TRBV2 and TRBJ2-3, reads EPEVTQTPSHQVTQMGQEVILRCVPISNHLYFYWYRQILGQKVEFLVSFYNNEISEKSEIFDDQFSVERPDGSNFTLKIRSTKLEDSAMYFCASSEGGQTQYFGPGTRLTVL.

The chain recombines TRBV24-1 with TRBJ2-2, with 10 bases matching TRBD2. The CDR3 totals 19 residues. V shed 4 bases and J 4 bases; nucleotides not matched to a gene: 14. CDR1 is KGHDR, CDR2 SFDVKD, per germline. The CDR3 region has the DNA TGTGCCACCAGTGAAAGCCCAGCGGGAGGGCCTTACGTCACCGGGGAGCTGTTTTTT. Amino acids: CATSESPAGGPYVTGELFF.

The rearrangement joins TRBV29-1 to TRBJ2-7; 8 bases are shared with TRBD1. This CDR3 comprises 13 residues. Per the germline V gene, CDR1 is SQVTM and CDR2 is ANQGSEA. Trimming removed 7 bases from V and 2 bases from J; junction bases left unmatched: 7. The CDR3 DNA is TGCAGCGCCAAGACAGGGGAGCCCTACGAGCAGTACTTC. Residues: CSAKTGEPYEQYF.

The rearrangement joins TRBV29-1 to TRBJ1-1; weak D call: TRBD1 (6 bases). The germline V gene has CDR1 SQVTM and CDR2 ANQGSEA. The CDR3 extends over 13 amino acids. V lost 6 bases and J 4 bases, leaving 15 bases between the germline ends. CDR3 region: CSVEQGSATEAFF. The CDR3 DNA is TGCAGCGTCGAACAGGGTTCGGCCACTGAAGCTTTCTTT.

This clone was detected once. The chain joins TRBV5-4 to TRBJ2-1, with TRBD2 matching 13 bases. The ends lost 0 bases at V and 8 bases at J; junction bases unmatched: 11. Per germline, CDR1 SGHNT and CDR2 YYREEE (reference sequence). The CDR3 runs to 18 residues. In DNA, the CDR3 is TGTGCCAGCAGCTTGGGACTAGCGGGAGGAGGGGATATGGATGAGCAGTTCTTC. Residues: CASSLGLAGGGDMDEQFF.

The chain recombines TRBV30 with TRBJ2-7, with 13 bases aligning to TRBD2. The CDR3 is 17 amino acids. With V trimmed by 0 bases and J by 5 bases, 10 bases remained unmatched. From germline, CDR1 is GTSNPN and CDR2 SVGIG (reference sequence). The DNA for the CDR3 is TGTGCCTGGAGTGTACGACTAGCGGGGGGTGGAGGTCACGAGCAGTACTTC. It codes for CAWSVRLAGGGGHEQYF.